This entry features one T cell receptor beta chain sequence. Its antigen is currently unknown. The record originates from a study of cytomegalovirus exposure and HLA in healthy donors. Study outcomes and limitations: The study recorded 160 or so TCR beta chains that were cytomegalovirus-associated.

With V trimmed by 6 bases and J by 9 bases, 10 bases remained unmatched. Germline CDR1 reads SGHTA; CDR2 reads FQGNSA. CDR3 length: 15 amino acids. With 60 Vbeta and 13 Jbeta primers, the PCR was carried out. Using immunoSEQ multiplex PCR, the repertoire was profiled, and TCRdb retains in-frame clones only, with some absent. The top ten clones hold under 4% of a sample with 60,000 to 85,000 clones, roughly 74% of them seen once. The sequence derives from a man between 35 and 55 years old in good health and CMV-seronegative. This sequence joins TRBV7-2 and TRBJ1-6; TRBD1 matches 8 bases. Specimen: PBMCs. CDR3 region: CASSLVTGGSSPLHF. In DNA form, the CDR3 reads TGTGCCAGCAGTCTCGTTACAGGGGGGAGTTCACCCCTCCACTTT.